This T cell receptor (beta chain) was captured in a study of cytomegalovirus exposure and HLA in healthy donors. Looking at the study overall: Among approximately 390 genotyped donors, roughly 80% fell in the Caucasian-associated ancestry cluster. General study results and limits: Being indistinguishable, some V segments were excluded, TRBV6-2 and TRBV6-3 among them. Across HLA loci, a later analysis found differing TCR association rates, with DRB1 most and HLA-C fewest.

The CDR3 extends over 16 amino acids. Germline V lookup: CDR1 MRHNA, CDR2 SNTAGT. J was trimmed by 3 bases and V by 0 bases; bases with no gene match: 1. Primers for the PCR totalled 60 Vbeta and 13 Jbeta. The assay was immunoSEQ multiplex PCR, and TCRdb's table has in-frame clones only and misses some. The sample holds about 130,000 clones, 65% to 85% seen once. Regarding this clone: Its antigen is not known. The sample has other DNA sequences that encode this CDR3 too.

This chain joins TRBV6-4 and TRBJ2-1; the match to TRBD2 covers 11 bases. The specimen sequenced was PBMCs. The source is a boy aged 5-17 years in good health and CMV-seronegative. CDR3 DNA sequence: TGTGCCAGCAGTGACTCCGGGACTAGCGGCTACAATGAGCAGTTCTTC. Its protein is CASSDSGTSGYNEQFF.